Presented here are 17 T cell receptor beta chains from one specimen sequenced in a study of blood T cell repertoires in COVID-19. The data were produced by immunoSEQ multiplex PCR, yet TCRdb's version contains in-frame clones alone and is incomplete. The sample has 380,000 or so clones, 80% to 90% seen once. What was sequenced was peripheral blood. The receptor set was obtained from a man aged 40-50 years with acute or convalescent COVID-19.

Turning to this clone: At one boundary the junction diverges from the germline segment, which might be a read error. CDR3 sequence: CASSLGSQGSTGELFF. Written as DNA, the CDR3 is TGTGCTAGCAGCTTGGGTAGTCAGGGGAGTACCGGGGAGCTGTTTTTT. The chain combines TRBV7-7 with TRBJ2-2, with TRBD1 as a possible D gene (6 bases). In germline, CDR1 is SSHAT, CDR2 FNYEAQ (reference sequence). The CDR3 contains 16 residues.

V and J are TRBV6-5 and TRBJ1-4, with a weak D call TRBD1 (6 bases). Germline assignment: CDR1 MNHEY and CDR2 SVGAGI. Trimming left V 6 bases short and J 3 bases short, with 14 bases between. This CDR3 is 15 amino acids long. CDR3 amino acids: CASSPTGMANEKLFF. The CDR3 bases are TGTGCCAGCAGCCCCACAGGGATGGCTAATGAAAAACTGTTTTTT.

The chain combines TRBV10-1 with TRBJ2-7; no firm D call. The CDR3 spans 13 residues. Germline assignment: CDR1 WNHNN and CDR2 SYGVQD (reference sequence). The ends were cut back, 3 bases at V and 5 bases at J, with 11 bases in the middle. The CDR3 is CASSEVVTDEQYF. The CDR3 DNA reads as TGCGCCAGCAGTGAAGTAGTAACGGACGAGCAGTACTTC.

This chain links TRBV7-3 with TRBJ1-6; D perhaps matches TRBD1 (6 bases). Trimming pared 3 bases from V and 8 bases from J, leaving 11 bases between. The CDR3 loop spans 14 amino acids. Germline-derived CDR1 and CDR2 are SGHTA and FQGTGA. CDR3 nucleotides: TGTGCCAGCAGCTTTTCAGGGGTAGATTCACCCCTCCACTTT. Amino acid sequence: CASSFSGVDSPLHF. The variable domain in full, completed from reference TRBV7-3 and TRBJ1-6, reads GAGVSQTPSNKVTEKGKYVELRCDPISGHTALYWYRQSLGQGPEFLIYFQGTGAADDSGLPNDRFFAVRPEGSVSTLKIQRTERGDSAVYLCASSFSGVDSPLHFGNGTRLTVT.

The V call is TRBV5-1, the J call TRBJ2-2; a weak D match, TRBD2 (7 bases). The CDR3 is 17 residues long. CDR1 is SGHRS, CDR2 YFSETQ, per germline. V lost 5 bases and J lost 9, with 26 bases in between. CDR3 loop: CASRGGAIGLPIWELFF. For the CDR3, the DNA is TGCGCCAGCAGAGGGGGGGCGATTGGCCTCCCTATCTGGGAGCTGTTTTTT. Drawing the rest from reference TRBV5-1 and TRBJ2-2, the complete variable domain is KAGVTQTPRYLIKTRGQQVTLSCSPISGHRSVSWYQQTPGQGLQFLFEYFSETQRNKGNFPGRFSGRQFSNSRSEMNVSTLELGDSALYLCASRGGAIGLPIWELFFGEGSRLTVL.

This chain joins TRBV4-1 and TRBJ2-1; TRBD1 is a possible D gene (5 bases). The germline V gene encodes CDR1 MGHRA and CDR2 YSYEKL. The CDR3 consists of 16 residues. Deletions cut 1 base from V and 12 bases from J, with 22 bases between. Written as DNA, the CDR3 is TGCGCCAGCAGCCAAGTTGGGGCAAGGACGGTCTTGGGGCAGTTCTTC. It specifies CASSQVGARTVLGQFF.

The chain carries TRBV6-6 and TRBJ1-2; 8 positions match TRBD1. J was trimmed by 4 bases and V by 5 bases; bases with no gene match: 3. This CDR3 is 13 amino acids long. The V gene's germline CDR1 is MNHNY and CDR2 SVGAGI (reference sequence). The CDR3 DNA is TGTGCCAGCAGTCCGGGACAGGTCTATGGCTACACCTTC. Translated: CASSPGQVYGYTF.

This chain uses TRBV7-9 with TRBJ2-3; 8 positions agree with TRBD1. The germline V gene has CDR1 SEHNR and CDR2 FQNEAQ (reference sequence). The CDR3 has 17 residues. The V gene end was trimmed by 2 bases and the J gene end by 4 bases; junction bases not matched to a gene: 11. DNA for the CDR3: TGTGCCAGCAGCTTACCGGACAGGGAATTTGGGGCAGATACGCAGTATTTT. Amino acid sequence: CASSLPDREFGADTQYF.

In nucleotides, the CDR3 is TGTGCCAGCAGTTCCCACCGGGGTGAGCAGTACTTC. This encodes CASSSHRGEQYF. The V gene is TRBV6-5, the J gene TRBJ2-7, with D possibly matching TRBD2 (5 bases). V shed 4 bases and J shed 7 bases, with 11 bases lying between them. The germline CDR1 and CDR2 sequences are MNHEY and SVGAGI. The CDR3 loop spans 12 amino acids.

This clone turned up a few times. The chain has TRBV7-2 and TRBJ1-3; tentatively, D is TRBD1 (6 bases). The germline V and J ends were trimmed by 4 bases and 0 bases, with 13 bases remaining between them. The germline V gene has CDR1 SGHTA and CDR2 FQGNSA. The CDR3 has 16 amino acids. The CDR3 DNA is TGTGCCAGCAGCTCGAACAGGGAATTCTCTGGAAACACCATATATTTT. This encodes CASSSNREFSGNTIYF.

This clone was counted only a few times. The genes are TRBV6-6 and TRBJ2-7; 14 positions agree with TRBD2. The V gene end was trimmed by 5 bases and the J gene end by 5 bases; junction bases not matched to a gene: 11. Germline V gives CDR1 MNHNY, CDR2 SVGAGI (reference sequence). CDR3 length: 17 residues. CDR3 region: CASSRLAGGPIFHEQYF. The CDR3 bases are TGTGCCAGCAGTCGACTAGCGGGAGGGCCGATTTTCCACGAGCAGTACTTC.

This chain uses TRBV10-1 with TRBJ2-7; tentative D call: TRBD1 (6 bases). Germline CDR1 is WNHNN and CDR2 is SYGVQD (reference sequence). V was cut by 4 bases and J by 3 bases, with 31 bases left in between. This CDR3 has 20 residues. CDR3 amino acids: CASSVLISGDRTGIIYEQYF. CDR3 bases: TGCGCCAGCAGTGTTTTAATTTCGGGTGACCGAACAGGGATAATCTACGAGCAGTACTTC.

The chain is built from TRBV27 and TRBJ2-3; D perhaps matches TRBD2 (6 bases). This CDR3 region has 15 residues. The V and J ends lost 4 bases and 0 bases respectively, with 11 bases between them. Germline values: CDR1 MNHEY, CDR2 SMNVEV (reference sequence). The chain's CDR3 is CASSSPGTSTDTQYF. DNA of the CDR3: TGTGCCAGCAGTTCTCCCGGGACTAGCACAGATACGCAGTATTTT.

The CDR3 DNA reads as TGTGCCACGACCAGGGTACTCACCGGGGAGCTGTTTTTT. Amino acids: CATTRVLTGELFF. The V and J genes are TRBV15 and TRBJ2-2; D might be TRBD1 (5 bases). The CDR3 is made up of 13 amino acids. The germline V and J ends were trimmed by 9 bases and 4 bases, with 12 bases remaining between them. Germline CDR1 and CDR2: LNHNV and YYDKDF (reference sequence).

V usage is TRBV4-1 and J usage is TRBJ1-5, with D possibly matching TRBD1 (6 bases). The V gene's germline CDR1 is MGHRA and CDR2 YSYEKL. This CDR3 contains 15 residues. V was pared by 4 bases and J by 4 bases, with 14 bases between. The CDR3 bases are TGCGCCAGCAGCCCCGGGGGGCCAAATAATCAGCCCCAGCATTTT. Its protein product is CASSPGGPNNQPQHF.

The genes are TRBV5-1 and TRBJ1-1; the match to TRBD1 covers 7 bases. The length of the CDR3 is 15 residues. Germline lookup yields CDR1 SGHRS and CDR2 YFSETQ. The junction had 10 bases not matched to a gene; V was cut back by 4 bases and J by 4 bases. CDR3 region: CASSPKQGSVTEAFF. CDR3 DNA sequence: TGCGCCAGCAGCCCGAAACAGGGGAGTGTCACTGAAGCTTTCTTT.

The chain has TRBV6-2 or TRBV6-3 and TRBJ2-2; D is unclear. Germline CDR1 is MNHEY and CDR2 is SVGEGT. This CDR3 region has 14 residues. Trimming pared 6 bases from V and 13 bases from J, leaving 21 bases between. CDR3 sequence: CASSSLPGEERLFF. For the CDR3, the DNA is TGTGCCAGCAGCTCCCTCCCGGGTGAAGAGAGGCTGTTTTTT.